The present TCR beta chain was sequenced within a study of neurological immune-mediated disorders (dated by TCRdb to about 2019). Regarding the study in general: Using UMI-based sequencing, the study compared peripheral blood TCR-beta repertoires from patients with HTLV-I-associated myelopathy (HAM/TSP), patients with multiple sclerosis, and healthy controls. Alongside PBMC samples, the set of some 100 TCR-beta libraries contained longitudinal samples, technical triplicates, and paired CD4+ and CD8+ T-cell subsets that had been sorted. The cohort included about 70 subjects: roughly 14 with HAM/TSP, around 35 with multiple sclerosis, and some 20 healthy controls. Each longitudinal HAM/TSP and healthy donor was sampled at 3 time-points spaced at roughly 3-40 month intervals. What the research found in general, with its limitations: The highest TCR clonal expansion was observed in HAM/TSP patients, whereas the lowest was observed in MS patients, even when compared with healthy controls. No identical CDR3 amino acid sequences were found to be shared among expanded clones across subjects, suggesting that TCR-beta repertoires were private in all groups.

Per the publication, the time point label means: longitudinal time-point 3. For unsorted PBMC libraries, 2 million PBMCs were used after storage in RNAlater at -80 degrees C until RNA extraction. Peripheral blood underwent Ficoll-Hypaque density gradient centrifugation to isolate PBMCs, which were then cryopreserved in liquid nitrogen. To synthesize cDNA, template-switch 5'RACE was performed with a primer carrying a 10-nucleotide random unique molecular identifier so that each TCR transcript was tagged. Every sequencing run yielded over 190 million TCR-beta sequences covering 15-18 subjects. The RNeasy kit was used for extraction of total RNA. The KAPA Real-time Library Amplification kit was used to amplify TCR-beta VDJ regions with primers targeting the TCR constant region and the 5'RACE anchor. Sample indexes and Illumina adaptors were added in a first PCR, after which library yield was increased in a second PCR. After purification with Ampure beads, the TCR product of roughly 650 bp was size-selected on a 2% E-gel SizeSelection system. Before pooling, libraries had their quality checked on a Bioanalyzer, their concentration measured with Qubit, and their quantity determined with the Kapa Library Quantification kit. An Illumina HiSeq 2500 was used to sequence the libraries paired-end at 2 x 150 bp. To increase sequence diversity, roughly 24-32% phiX was spiked into each library pool. The paper's processing steps were these. The quality-filtered reads were processed with the UMI-based MiGEC pipeline, whose error correction step removed more than 90% of the raw TCR sequences. IMGT germline references were used for aligning VDJ genes, and each clonotype was defined as a unique CDR3 amino acid sequence together with its V-J genes. Clonal expansion, Shannon diversity, and CDR3 relatedness (CalcPairwiseDistances, ClusterSamples) were evaluated with VDJtools, and phylogenetic trees were built with CLCbio workbench. Expanded clones were defined as having at least 8 unique UMIs, based on coefficient-of-variation modelling across technical triplicates. The public reads were reprocessed in TCRdb via fastp at Q25 and MiXCR, keeping in-frame beta chains. Under each unique CDR3 protein, matching rows form one entry showing the most common genes and DNA. For this entry, the V and J calls and clone size follow TCRdb and not the study's own pipeline. This sample holds around 97,000 distinct CDR3 sequences; 11% were observed only once. Approximately 3.3% of the sample is in the top ten clones.

This clonotype occurred a few times. What this receptor recognizes is not known. Nothing much larger sits one base from this clone, and base qualities are not available. Including the terminal cysteine and phenylalanine, the CDR3 comprises 19 residues. Just the 57-base CDR3 DNA is kept, in frame starting at base 1. The V end gives up 6 bases and the J end 5 bases, leaving 19 bases in the junction not matched to a gene. Sequencing used PBMCs. The sequence joins TRBV12-3 or TRBV12-4 to TRBJ2-1; TRBD2 agrees with 10 junctional bases. The sequence was obtained from a female donor with HTLV-1-associated myelopathy (HAM/TSP). The DNA sequence reads TGTGCCAGCAGACTCTATTTATTCCTGACTAGCGGGTATGACAATGAGCAGTTCTTC. Its amino acids are CASRLYLFLTSGYDNEQFF.